This T cell receptor (beta chain) was captured by sequencing in a study of CD8 T cells in ankylosing spondylitis. Regarding the study as a whole: Reports say disease-linked clones showed up significantly more in matched ankylosing spondylitis synovial fluid. Disease-linked clones displayed a CD8+ phenotype and appeared relatively rarely in peripheral blood. Characteristic of ankylosing spondylitis blood, it appeared, was a TCR beta motif comprising fewer than 10 highly homologous variants.

V lost 4 bases, J lost 2 bases, and 11 bases lay in between. Germline lookup yields CDR1 SNHLY and CDR2 FYNNEI. This CDR3 comprises 14 residues. A quantitative 5'-RACE method, one with molecular barcodes, was used to make TCR beta libraries. A single record per CDR3 protein comes from TCRdb applying MiXCR to the 5' RACE reads. The sample gives 750,000 to 850,000 distinct CDR3 sequences, 12% of which show up once; 0.51% is in the top ten. This clonotype was counted only a few times. As yet, its antigen is unknown. This TCR was recovered from a male donor with ankylosing spondylitis. Sample: blood, either unsorted or a sorted T cell fraction (not recorded which). The chain carries TRBV2 and TRBJ1-2; TRBD1 might be the D (6 bases). CDR3 DNA: TGTGCCAGCAGTGCTTGGGACACAAACTATGGCTACACCTTC. This sequence encodes CASSAWDTNYGYTF.